This is a list of T cell receptor beta chains from one sample in a study of CXCR3-negative and CXCR3-positive naive CD8 T cells. From the 5' RACE reads, TCRdb lists one entry per CDR3 protein and no DNA. Its table records 100,000 to 150,000 distinct CDR3 sequences. The sample comprised naive CXCR3- CD8+ T cells from blood. Receptors were obtained from a human donor in good health. Some clones in this sample may be carry-over from other donors' samples. The CDR3 runs from the conserved cysteine through the conserved F or W.

TRBV4-3	TRBJ2-1	CASSPGGGPYNEQFF
TRBV29-1	TRBJ2-5	CSVEDRTYQETQYF
TRBV20-1	TRBJ2-1	CSAPTSGTWANEQFF
TRBV27	TRBJ2-2	CASSLLVGPGGELFF
TRBV2	TRBJ2-3	CASTLGATDTQYF
TRBV6-6	TRBJ2-1	CASSYKAGTSHYNEQFF
TRBV6-2/TRBV6-3	TRBJ1-1	CASSYGPVWGTEAFF
TRBV6-2/TRBV6-3	TRBJ2-7	CASSYVDSFGEQYF
TRBV5-1	TRBJ1-1	CASSVIGTGLLTEAFF
TRBV7-6	TRBJ1-1	CASSFPDRAETEAFF
TRBV20-1	TRBJ1-2	CSASGDVGRWGYGYTF
TRBV19	TRBJ1-1	CASTLVVGAEAFF
TRBV7-2	TRBJ2-2	CASSSPPRRTNTGELFF
TRBV28	TRBJ2-2	CASSFGWGELFF
TRBV4-1	TRBJ2-1	CASSPHGGGNEQFF
TRBV11-2	TRBJ1-2	CASSSLGRNYGYTF
TRBV29-1	TRBJ2-5	CSVGAGQGALGETQYF